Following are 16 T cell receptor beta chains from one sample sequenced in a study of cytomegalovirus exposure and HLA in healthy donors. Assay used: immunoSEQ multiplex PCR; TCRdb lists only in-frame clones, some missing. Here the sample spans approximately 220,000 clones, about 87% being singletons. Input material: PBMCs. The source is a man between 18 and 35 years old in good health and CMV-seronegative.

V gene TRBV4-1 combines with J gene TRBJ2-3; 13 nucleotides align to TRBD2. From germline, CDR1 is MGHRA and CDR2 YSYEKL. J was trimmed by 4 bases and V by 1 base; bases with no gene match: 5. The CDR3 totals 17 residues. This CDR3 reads CASSQAATSGGADTQYF. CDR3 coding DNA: TGCGCCAGCAGCCAAGCGGCCACTAGCGGGGGGGCAGATACGCAGTATTTT.

The CDR3 sequence: CASSGSGSREQYF. CDR3 bases: TGCGCCAGCAGCGGGTCAGGGTCTCGCGAGCAGTACTTC. The rearrangement links TRBV5-1 to TRBJ2-7; TRBD1 is a possible D gene (5 bases). Trimming removed 4 bases from V and 6 bases from J, with 14 bases in between. Germline V gene lookup returns CDR1 SGHRS and CDR2 YFSETQ. This CDR3 has 13 amino acids.

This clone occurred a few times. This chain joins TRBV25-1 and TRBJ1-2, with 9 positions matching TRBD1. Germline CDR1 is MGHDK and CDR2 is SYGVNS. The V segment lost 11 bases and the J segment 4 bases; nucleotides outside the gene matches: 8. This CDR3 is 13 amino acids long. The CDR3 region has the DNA TGTGCCGCCCGGGACAGGGACATCTATGGCTACACCTTC. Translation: CAARDRDIYGYTF.

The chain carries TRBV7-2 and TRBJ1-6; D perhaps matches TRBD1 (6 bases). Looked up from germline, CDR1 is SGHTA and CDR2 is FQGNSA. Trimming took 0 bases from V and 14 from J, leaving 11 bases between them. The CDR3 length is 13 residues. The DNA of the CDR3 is TGTGCCAGCAGCTTAGCCGCGGGGGCCACCCTCCACTTT. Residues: CASSLAAGATLHF.

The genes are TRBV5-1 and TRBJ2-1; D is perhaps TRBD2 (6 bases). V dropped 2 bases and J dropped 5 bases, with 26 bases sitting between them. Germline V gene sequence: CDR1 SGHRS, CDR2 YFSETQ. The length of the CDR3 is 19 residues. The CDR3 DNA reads TGCGCCAGCAGCTTTAATAGTCCATCCGGGGGTAGCGGCAACAATGAGCAGTTCTTC. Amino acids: CASSFNSPSGGSGNNEQFF.

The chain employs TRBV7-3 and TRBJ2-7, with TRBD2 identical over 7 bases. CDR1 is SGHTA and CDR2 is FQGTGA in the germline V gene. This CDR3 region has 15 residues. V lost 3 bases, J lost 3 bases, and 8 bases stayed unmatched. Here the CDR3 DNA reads TGTGCCAGCAGCTTCAACCAGCGGGGCGTCTACGAGCAGTACTTC. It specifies CASSFNQRGVYEQYF.

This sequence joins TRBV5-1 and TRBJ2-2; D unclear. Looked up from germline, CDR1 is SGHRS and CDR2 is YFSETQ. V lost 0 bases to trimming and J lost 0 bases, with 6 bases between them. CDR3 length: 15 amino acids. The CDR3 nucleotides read TGCGCCAGCAGCTTGGAGCAAACGAACACCGGGGAGCTGTTTTTT. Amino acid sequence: CASSLEQTNTGELFF.

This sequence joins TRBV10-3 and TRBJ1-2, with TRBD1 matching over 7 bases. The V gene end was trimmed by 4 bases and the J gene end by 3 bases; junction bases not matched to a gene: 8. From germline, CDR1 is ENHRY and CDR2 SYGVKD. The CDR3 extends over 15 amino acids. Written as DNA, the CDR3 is TGTGCCATCAGTGGGGGTGTTGGGACAGACTATGGCTACACCTTC. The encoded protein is CAISGGVGTDYGYTF.

The CDR3 loop reads CAISRDFGNTEAFF. CDR3 DNA sequence: TGTGCCATCAGCAGGGACTTCGGGAACACTGAAGCTTTCTTT. The V call is TRBV10-3, the J call TRBJ1-1; possible D gene TRBD1, 5 bases. The CDR3 spans 14 residues. Germline values: CDR1 ENHRY, CDR2 SYGVKD. With 6 bases removed from V and 1 base from J, the gap between germline ends came to 12 bases.

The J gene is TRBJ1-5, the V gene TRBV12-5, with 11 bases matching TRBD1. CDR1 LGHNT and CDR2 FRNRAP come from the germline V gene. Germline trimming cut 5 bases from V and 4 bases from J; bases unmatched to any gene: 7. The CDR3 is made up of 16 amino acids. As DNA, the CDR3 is TGTGCTAGTGGTGGGGGACAGGGGGAATTAAATCAGCCCCAGCATTTT. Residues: CASGGGQGELNQPQHF.

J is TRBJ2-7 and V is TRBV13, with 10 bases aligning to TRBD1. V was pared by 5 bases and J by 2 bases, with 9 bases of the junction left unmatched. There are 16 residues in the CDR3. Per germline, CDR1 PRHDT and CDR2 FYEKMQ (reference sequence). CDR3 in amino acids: CASSPNPGQGPYEQYF. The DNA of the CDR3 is TGTGCCAGCAGCCCCAATCCGGGACAGGGGCCCTACGAGCAGTACTTC.

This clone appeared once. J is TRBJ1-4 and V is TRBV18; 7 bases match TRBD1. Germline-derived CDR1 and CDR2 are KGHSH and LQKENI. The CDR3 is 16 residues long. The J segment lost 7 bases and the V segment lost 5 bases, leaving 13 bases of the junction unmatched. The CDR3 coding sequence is TGTGCCAGCTCAAAATCCTCTGGGACAGTGGGTGAAAAACTGTTTTTT. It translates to CASSKSSGTVGEKLFF. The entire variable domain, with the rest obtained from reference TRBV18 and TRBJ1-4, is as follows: NAGVMQNPRHLVRRRGQEARLRCSPMKGHSHVYWYRQLPEEGLKFMVYLQKENIIDESGMPKERFSAEFPKEGPSILRIQQVVRGDSAAYFCASSKSSGTVGEKLFFGSGTQLSVL.

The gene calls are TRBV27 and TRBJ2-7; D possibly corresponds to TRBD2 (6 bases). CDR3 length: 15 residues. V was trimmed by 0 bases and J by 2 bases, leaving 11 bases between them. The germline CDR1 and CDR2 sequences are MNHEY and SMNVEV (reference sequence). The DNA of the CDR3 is TGTGCCAGCAGTTTATCGCAGGGAGGTGCCTACGAGCAGTACTTC. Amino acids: CASSLSQGGAYEQYF.

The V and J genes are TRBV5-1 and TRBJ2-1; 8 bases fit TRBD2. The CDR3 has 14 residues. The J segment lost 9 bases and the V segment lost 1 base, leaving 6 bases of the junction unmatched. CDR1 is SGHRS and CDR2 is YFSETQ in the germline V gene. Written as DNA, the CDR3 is TGCGCCAGCAGCTTGAGGAGCGGGAGCCTTGAGCAGTTCTTC. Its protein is CASSLRSGSLEQFF.

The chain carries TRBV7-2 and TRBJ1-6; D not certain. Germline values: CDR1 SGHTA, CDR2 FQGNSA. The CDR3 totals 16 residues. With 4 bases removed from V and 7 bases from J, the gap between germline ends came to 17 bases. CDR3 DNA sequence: TGTGCCAGCAGCTCCGACCCGAGACTCCCGAATTCACCCCTCCACTTT. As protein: CASSSDPRLPNSPLHF.

The CDR3 loop is CASSPGFTEAFF. The CDR3 bases are TGTGCCAGCAGCCCCGGTTTCACTGAAGCTTTCTTT. The chain uses TRBV6-5 and TRBJ1-1; D gene unclear. Trimming cost V 6 bases and J 4 bases, with 9 bases left between them. CDR3 length: 12 amino acids. Per germline, CDR1 MNHEY and CDR2 SVGAGI.